Given below is one T cell receptor (beta chain) in context. This entry comes from a study of blood T cell repertoires in COVID-19. For the study at large: Acute-phase and convalescent COVID-19 samples originated in the United States, Italy and Spain.

Repertoires were generated with immunoSEQ multiplex PCR, while TCRdb's copy carries only in-frame clones and drops some. The sample shows about 74,000 clones, around nine tenths of them seen only once. Germline CDR1 is SEHNR and CDR2 is FQNEAQ (reference sequence). This CDR3 spans 13 amino acids. V lost 0 bases, J lost 6 bases, and 8 bases lay in between. The chain has TRBV7-9 and TRBJ1-2; maybe TRBD1 (5 bases). The clonotype comes from a human donor in a cohort sampled during active COVID-19. The material sequenced was peripheral blood. CDR3 DNA: TGTGCCAGCAGCTTAGCCCTACAGGATGGCTACACCTTC. As protein: CASSLALQDGYTF.